This is a list of T cell receptor beta chains from one sample in a study of T cells after yellow fever vaccination. A single record per CDR3 protein comes from TCRdb applying MiXCR to the 5' RACE reads. Of some 300,000 distinct CDR3 sequences in the sample, about 11% were seen once. The specimen comprised CD4+ T cells sorted from PBMCs, sampled 45 days after the yellow fever booster vaccination. These receptors were obtained from a man between 18 and 29 years old who received the YFV17D yellow fever vaccine. CDR3s include the opening cysteine and the closing phenylalanine or tryptophan. D genes are given only for firm matches. Not every row has a clone size; where given, it reads once, few, many or a size class.

size	J	V	D	CDR3	DNA
few	TRBJ2-2	TRBV5-1	TRBD1	CASSRDSGYSGELFF	TGCGCCAGCAGCCGGGACAGTGGTTATTCCGGGGAGCTGTTTTTT
.	TRBJ2-5	TRBV10-3	TRBD1	CAISFGTGETQYF	TGTGCCATCAGCTTCGGGACAGGAGAGACCCAGTACTTC
.	TRBJ1-1	TRBV6-5	TRBD1	CASRRGQGSVMAEAFF	TGTGCCAGCCGCCGAGGACAGGGGAGTGTAATGGCTGAAGCTTTCTTT
many	TRBJ1-1	TRBV7-9	.	CASSSNRDTEAFF	TGTGCCAGCAGCTCCAACAGGGACACTGAAGCTTTCTTT
.	TRBJ1-3	TRBV29-1	.	CSTQSSGNTIYF	TGCAGCACCCAGAGCTCTGGAAACACCATATATTTT
.	TRBJ1-5	TRBV18	TRBD1	CASSPSDREGQPQHF	TGTGCCAGCTCACCCTCGGACAGGGAAGGTCAGCCCCAGCATTTT
few	TRBJ1-1	TRBV27	.	CASSSDTLYTEAFF	TGTGCCAGCAGTTCTGACACACTCTACACTGAAGCTTTCTTT
few	TRBJ2-3	TRBV27	TRBD2	CASSPRGSGFGTQYF	TGTGCCAGCAGCCCCCGGGGTAGCGGGTTTGGTACGCAGTATTTT
.	TRBJ1-5	TRBV7-2	.	CASSPSLDQPQHF	TGTGCCAGCAGCCCTAGTTTGGATCAGCCCCAGCATTTT
few	TRBJ2-5	TRBV12-3/TRBV12-4	.	CASSLFGGGETQYF	TGTGCCAGCAGCTTGTTTGGGGGCGGGGAGACCCAGTACTTC
many	TRBJ1-6	TRBV2	TRBD1	CASSESGGAYNSPLHF	TGTGCCAGCAGTGAGTCAGGGGGTGCCTATAATTCACCCCTCCACTTT
many	TRBJ1-4	TRBV4-1	.	CASSQEGGFNEKLFF	TGCGCCAGCAGCCAAGAGGGGGGATTTAATGAAAAACTGTTTTTT
few	TRBJ2-7	TRBV5-4	TRBD2	CASSLRRAGSYEQYF	TGTGCCAGCAGCTTGAGGCGAGCGGGGTCCTACGAGCAGTACTTC
few	TRBJ2-5	TRBV18	TRBD1	CASSMNPGQGLETQYF	TGTGCCAGCTCCATGAACCCCGGACAGGGGCTGGAGACCCAGTACTTC
.	TRBJ2-7	TRBV6-5	.	CASSPVWGVGYEQYF	TGTGCCAGCAGTCCAGTTTGGGGGGTAGGCTACGAGCAGTACTTC
.	TRBJ2-5	TRBV5-4	.	CASSPIEGRGQETQYF	TGTGCCAGCAGCCCGATCGAGGGCAGGGGCCAAGAGACCCAGTACTTC
few	TRBJ2-3	TRBV29-1	TRBD1	CSARTGVRTDTQYF	TGCAGCGCCCGGACAGGGGTTCGTACAGATACGCAGTATTTT
few	TRBJ1-2	TRBV7-2	.	CASSGQLIGYTF	TGTGCCAGCAGCGGGCAGTTGATCGGCTACACCTTC
few	TRBJ1-2	TRBV7-9	TRBD1	CASSATGTGTLYGYTF	TGTGCCAGCAGCGCGACCGGGACAGGGACTCTCTATGGCTACACCTTC
many	TRBJ1-3	TRBV7-7	TRBD1	CASSAGTGIGNTIYF	TGTGCCAGCAGCGCGGGGACAGGGATTGGAAACACCATATATTTT
many	TRBJ2-3	TRBV7-9	.	CASRRTVDTQYF	TGTGCCAGCAGGCGGACGGTTGATACGCAGTATTTT
.	TRBJ2-3	TRBV4-3	TRBD1	CASSQHMRTGRGDTQYF	TGCGCCAGCAGCCAACATATGAGGACAGGGCGTGGAGATACGCAGTATTTT
many	TRBJ1-1	TRBV6-5	.	CASTQHSRRPTEAFF	TGTGCCAGCACTCAACACTCCCGCCGGCCCACTGAAGCTTTCTTT
.	TRBJ2-2	TRBV7-2	.	CASSLQEPRTGELFF	TGTGCCAGCAGCTTACAGGAACCCCGTACCGGGGAGCTGTTTTTT
few	TRBJ2-1	TRBV12-3/TRBV12-4	.	CASSLDGTDYNEQFF	TGTGCCAGCAGTTTGGATGGGACGGATTACAATGAGCAGTTCTTC
.	TRBJ1-2	TRBV5-5	.	CASSFTSANYGYTF	TGTGCCAGCAGCTTCACCTCAGCTAACTATGGCTACACCTTC